This T cell receptor beta chain was captured by sequencing in a study of T cell responses to AZD1222 COVID-19 vaccine (dated by TCRdb to the early 2020s). With respect to the entire study: Because spike-specific TCR depth and breadth did not differ between the two schedules, AZD1222 recipients who got a second dose at roughly 4 weeks were pooled with those who got a second dose at roughly 12 weeks. TCR sequencing covered roughly 230 trial participants: around 210 given two doses of AZD1222 and approximately 26 given two doses of MenACWY control vaccine. Trial participants were enrolled by age into subgroups of 18-55, 56-69 and 70-plus years, and about 150, 27 and 61 TCR-sequenced participants, respectively, were included in these subgroups. Results and caveats for the whole study, not just this receptor: Only a handful of AZD1222 recipients were SARS-CoV-2 seropositive at baseline, limiting conclusions about previously exposed vaccinees. The 56-69-year group was small, and its depth increase did not reach significance, likely because of low power. Nearly half of unique spike-specific TCRs reportedly recognized epitopes outside regions mutated in the B.1.351 and B.1.1.7 variants. Participants were mostly white British, with more females than males. The authors suggested clonal diversity may have been underestimated. CD4 TCRs associated with the vaccine covered the entire spike protein, and the dominant responses were in regions 160-218 and 743-854. Because no samples from the day 14 peak response were available, repertoires could be characterized only after the peak T cell response. A significant rise in spike-specific TCR breadth and depth was observed after two AZD1222 doses relative to day 0 and relative to MenACWY recipients.

Reading from cysteine to phenylalanine, the CDR3 counts 15 amino acids. The kept DNA is CDR3 alone, 45 bases in frame from the first base. CDR1 and CDR2 were assigned from the germline V gene as MNHNS and SASEGT. The junction carries 12 bases between V and J, which are trimmed by 2 bases and 4 bases respectively. The CDR3 regions of human TCRbeta chains were analyzed by immunosequencing. Concerning the study's data processing: TCRs in the repertoires were compared against a reference library of SARS-CoV-2-specific TCRs that had been generated with the MIRA antigen-specificity platform. Breadth meant the fraction of unique TCRs that were SARS-CoV-2-associated, whereas depth meant the fraction of total T cells that were SARS-CoV-2-associated. Using the MIRA data, each spike-specific TCR was mapped to the spike region that the TCR reacts to and placed in a CD4 or CD8 class. Log10-transformed breadth and depth values were compared by one-way ANOVA with Sidak's multiple comparisons tests. The table was pulled from immuneACCESS by TCRdb, which kept in-frame rearrangements only. Such tables lose some clones; where checked, under half of the loss comes from unresolved V genes, and the rest has no known cause. V, J and clone size were drawn from that table, and D and trimming were deduced from the DNA. This sample holds 90,000 to 95,000 clones; about 89% were observed only once. 7.5% of the sample comes from the top ten.

In the case of this clone: It lacks a known antigen. No base quality values were provided; no much bigger clone lies one nucleotide off.

In light of the paper, this sample's time point label describes: baseline before first vaccination. Vaccinee samples were obtained from the UK trials COV001 and COV002, which included a single-blind randomized controlled phase 2/3 trial of AZD1222 (ChAdOx1 nCoV-19) in healthy adults. For TCRbeta chain sequencing, PBMC samples from trial participants were taken at day 0 and at day 28 after the second dose. This specimen was peripheral blood, taken on day 0 of AZD1222 vaccination. The source of this sequence is an adult in good health. The V gene is TRBV6-1 and the J gene is TRBJ1-3, with the D gene not confidently named. The DNA is as follows: TGTGCCAGCAGTGAAATCTGGGGAGGGGGAAACACCATATATTTT. Its translation reads: CASSEIWGGGNTIYF.